Shown below are 10 T cell receptor beta chains from a single sample sequenced in a study of response to subunit inactivated influenza vaccine (dated by TCRdb to 2017 to 2018). The library was built by means of RT-PCR. TCRdb records Illumina HiSeq 2500 as the sequencer. The public reads were quality trimmed at Q25 with fastp and then assembled into clones with MiXCR by TCRdb, keeping productive beta chains. CDR3 protein duplicates are merged, each entry listing the most common genes and DNA. This sample lists around 540,000 distinct CDR3 sequences; around 11% were detected once. The ten largest clones take up roughly 10% of the sample. The sample was PBMCs from blood, taken on the day of vaccination. The receptors come from a man aged 50 to 60 who received an inactivated influenza vaccine. Donor details come from another sample of the same person, matched by shared clones.

V usage is TRBV5-1 and J usage is TRBJ2-1, with D perhaps matching TRBD1 (6 bases). Trimming took off 3 bases at V and 4 bases at J, with 17 bases between the two ends. In germline, CDR1 is SGHRS, CDR2 YFSETQ. The CDR3 sequence is 16 residues long. The chain's CDR3 is CASSSFGQGKYNEQFF. CDR3 coding DNA: TGCGCCAGCAGCTCCTTCGGGCAGGGGAAGTACAATGAGCAGTTCTTC.

The chain carries TRBV20-1 and TRBJ2-1; D uncertain. Germline CDR1 is DFQATT and CDR2 is SNEGSKA (reference sequence). Trimming took off 3 bases at V and 3 bases at J, with 18 bases between the two ends. The CDR3 is 16 residues long. The CDR3: CSARNSIGGVYNEQFF. The CDR3 region has the DNA TGCAGTGCTAGGAATTCGATTGGTGGGGTCTACAATGAGCAGTTCTTC.

The gene calls are TRBV5-1 and TRBJ2-6, with 9 bases lining up with TRBD2. This CDR3 is built from 19 residues. Germline CDR1 and CDR2: SGHRS and YFSETQ. The trim removed 0 bases at V and 0 bases at J, leaving 7 bases unmatched. Here the CDR3 reads CASSLAVAGDYSGANVLTF. The CDR3 nucleotides are TGCGCCAGCAGCTTGGCCGTAGCGGGGGACTACTCTGGGGCCAACGTCCTGACTTTC. The variable domain in full, with the rest retrieved from reference TRBV5-1 and TRBJ2-6, is KAGVTQTPRYLIKTRGQQVTLSCSPISGHRSVSWYQQTPGQGLQFLFEYFSETQRNKGNFPGRFSGRQFSNSRSEMNVSTLELGDSALYLCASSLAVAGDYSGANVLTFGAGSRLTVL.

The chain uses TRBV20-1 and TRBJ2-5, with D perhaps TRBD1 (5 bases). Per the germline V gene, CDR1 is DFQATT and CDR2 is SNEGSKA (reference sequence). This CDR3 comprises 12 residues. The V and J ends lost 2 bases and 4 bases respectively, with 8 bases between them. The CDR3 region is CSARRQGETQYF. The CDR3, as DNA: TGCAGTGCTAGAAGGCAGGGAGAGACCCAGTACTTC.

This clonotype showed up just a few times. The chain carries TRBV20-1 and TRBJ1-1; 8 nucleotides agree with TRBD1. The CDR3 extends over 14 amino acids. The junction had 14 bases not matched to a gene; V was cut back by 6 bases and J by 8 bases. Per germline, CDR1 DFQATT and CDR2 SNEGSKA (reference sequence). For the CDR3, the DNA is TGCAGTGCCCACCCCGCAGGGGGCGTTTGGGAAGCTTTCTTT. Translating gives CSAHPAGGVWEAFF.

This chain connects TRBV6-2 or TRBV6-3 to TRBJ2-7; TRBD1 matches 8 bases. CDR1 is MNHEY, CDR2 SVGEGT, per germline. With 11 bases clipped from V and 0 bases from J, the junction kept 15 bases outside the gene matches. The CDR3 has 16 amino acids. This CDR3 reads CAAKRPGQDSSYEQYF. The CDR3 coding sequence is TGTGCCGCGAAGAGACCGGGACAGGATAGCTCCTACGAGCAGTACTTC.

The rearrangement links TRBV7-9 to TRBJ2-5; D possibly corresponds to TRBD1 (5 bases). The CDR3 spans 17 residues. Per germline, CDR1 SEHNR and CDR2 FQNEAQ (reference sequence). V shed 1 base and J shed 2 bases, with 17 bases lying between them. Written as DNA, the CDR3 is TGTGCCAGCAGCTTAGGGCAGGGTACTACAATACAAGAGACCCAGTACTTC. Protein product: CASSLGQGTTIQETQYF.

In its sample, this clonotype was seen a few times. This chain uses TRBV5-1 with TRBJ1-4, with D unresolved. Deletions cut 4 bases from V and 5 bases from J, with 15 bases between. The germline gives CDR1 SGHRS, CDR2 YFSETQ. The CDR3 has 15 residues. The CDR3 sequence is CASSEQLAANEKLFF. DNA for the CDR3: TGCGCCAGCAGCGAACAGTTGGCTGCGAATGAAAAACTGTTTTTT.

V gene TRBV5-1 combines with J gene TRBJ2-7; D is unresolved. V was cut by 2 bases and J by 7 bases, with 16 bases left in between. CDR1 and CDR2 (germline): SGHRS, YFSETQ. The CDR3 totals 14 residues. CDR3 in DNA: TGCGCCAGCAGCTTAGAAAATCCTACGCGGGAGCAGTACTTC. Protein: CASSLENPTREQYF.

J is TRBJ2-7 and V is TRBV12-3 or TRBV12-4, with 9 nucleotides matching TRBD2. The CDR3 totals 13 residues. The V gene end was trimmed by 0 bases and the J gene end by 6 bases; junction bases not matched to a gene: 0. CDR3 sequence: CASSLARGGEQYF. The CDR3 region has the DNA TGTGCCAGCAGTTTAGCGCGGGGGGGCGAGCAGTACTTC.